These 17 T cell receptor beta chains were all obtained from the same sample, sequenced in a study of OX40 agonist ivuxolimab in advanced cancers. The receptor library was made with the immunoSEQ multiplex PCR assay. TCRdb mirrors the immuneACCESS table, restricted to in-frame sequences. Some clones are absent from its copies; in checked studies, under half trace to an unresolved V gene, and the reason for the others is unknown. The sample table holds about 100,000 clones, of which 80% to 95% were seen once. In total, the top ten clones hold 0.54% of the sample. Sample: CD4+ or CD8+ T cells sorted from blood, taken in a trial of the OX40 agonist ivuxolimab. These receptors all stem from an adult with an advanced solid tumor such as melanoma, head and neck, liver or kidney cancer.

The rearrangement joins TRBV7-9 to TRBJ2-7; 7 nucleotides agree with TRBD1. CDR1 is SEHNR, CDR2 FQNEAQ, per germline (reference sequence). Losses at the gene ends were 4 bases for V and 3 bases for J; bases not matched to a gene: 3. This CDR3 region has 13 residues. The chain's CDR3 is CASSYGQDYEQYF. In nucleotides, the CDR3 is TGTGCCAGCAGCTACGGACAGGACTACGAGCAGTACTTC.

The rearrangement links TRBV28 to TRBJ2-1; no firm D call. CDR3 size: 11 residues. From germline, CDR1 is MDHEN and CDR2 SYDVKM. V dropped 2 bases and J dropped 10 bases, with 6 bases sitting between them. The CDR3, as DNA: TGTGCCAGCAGTTTAATCCGGGAGCAGTTCTTC. It encodes CASSLIREQFF.

The chain joins TRBV5-4 to TRBJ2-3; D is unresolved. V lost 1 base, J lost 0 bases, and 6 bases lay in between. Germline values: CDR1 SGHNT, CDR2 YYREEE (reference sequence). CDR3 length: 14 residues. The CDR3 protein is CASSLPLSTDTQYF. In DNA form, the CDR3 reads TGTGCCAGCAGCTTGCCCTTGAGCACAGATACGCAGTATTTT.

The chain couples TRBV9 to TRBJ1-3; the D is unclear. This CDR3 comprises 15 residues. From germline, CDR1 is SGDLS and CDR2 YYNGEE. V was cut by 0 bases and J by 2 bases, with 9 bases left in between. CDR3 coding DNA: TGTGCCAGCAGCGTAGCTACGGCAGCTGGAAACACCATATATTTT. Translation: CASSVATAAGNTIYF.

The gene calls are TRBV7-9 and TRBJ2-1, with a weak D call TRBD2 (5 bases). The CDR3 has 17 amino acids. V lost 5 bases and J 7 bases, leaving 24 bases between the germline ends. Germline V CDR1 and CDR2: SEHNR, FQNEAQ (reference sequence). The CDR3 region is CASSGPSGVAFGNEQFF. The CDR3 nucleotides are TGTGCCAGCAGCGGTCCGAGTGGGGTAGCGTTTGGGAATGAGCAGTTCTTC.

The J gene is TRBJ1-2, the V gene TRBV28; TRBD1 matches at 7 bases. The CDR3 runs 13 residues. CDR1 is MDHEN, CDR2 SYDVKM, per germline. V gave up 10 bases and J gave up 3 bases; unmatched junction bases: 8. The CDR3 sequence is CATLNRGDYGYTF. CDR3 DNA sequence: TGTGCCACCCTAAACAGGGGTGACTATGGCTACACCTTC.

This clone has just a few counts. CDR3 in DNA: TGTGCCAGCAGCGTAGGGAGCGGGAGGGCTTGGGAGCAGTACTTC. Translation gives CASSVGSGRAWEQYF. The chain combines TRBV9 with TRBJ2-7, with 10 bases lining up with TRBD2. J was trimmed by 7 bases and V by 0 bases; bases with no gene match: 7. The germline V gene encodes CDR1 SGDLS and CDR2 YYNGEE. The CDR3 loop spans 15 amino acids.

The chain links TRBV5-5 to TRBJ1-1, with TRBD1 identical over 10 bases. CDR3 size: 16 residues. Losses at the gene ends were 4 bases for V and 1 base for J; bases not matched to a gene: 7. Germline CDR1 and CDR2: SGHKS and YYEKEE (reference sequence). The CDR3 DNA sequence: TGTGCCAGCAGCCGTGGACAGGGGGGAAGGAACACTGAAGCTTTCTTT. This codes for CASSRGQGGRNTEAFF. Full variable domain (missing parts from reference TRBV5-5 and TRBJ1-1): DAGVTQSPTHLIKTRGQQVTLRCSPISGHKSVSWYQQVLGQGPQFIFQYYEKEERGRGNFPDRFSARQFPNYSSELNVNALLLGDSALYLCASSRGQGGRNTEAFFGQGTRLTVV.

V usage is TRBV18 and J usage is TRBJ2-1, with D unclear. The CDR3 consists of 16 residues. V lost 5 bases to trimming and J lost 2 bases, with 16 bases between them. Germline lookup yields CDR1 KGHSH and CDR2 LQKENI. CDR3 in amino acids: CASSTQMGFAYNEQFF. CDR3 DNA: TGTGCCAGCTCAACTCAGATGGGGTTCGCCTACAATGAGCAGTTCTTC.

The V gene is TRBV5-1, the J gene TRBJ2-7; either TRBD1 or TRBD2 may supply D (5 bases each). Germline loops: CDR1 SGHRS, CDR2 YFSETQ. V was cut by 1 base and J by 1 base, with 12 bases left in between. This CDR3 contains 15 residues. CDR3 protein: CASSLLGTGSYEQYF. The CDR3 DNA is TGCGCCAGCAGCTTGTTGGGGACGGGGTCCTACGAGCAGTACTTC.

The V call is TRBV11-3, the J call TRBJ2-2; perhaps TRBD2 as D (5 bases). Germline CDR1 reads SGHNT; CDR2 reads YENEEA. The CDR3 length is 14 residues. Trimming took off 1 base at V and 4 bases at J, with 7 bases between the two ends. The DNA for the CDR3 is TGTGCCAGCAGCTTAGGAGGGCTCACCGGGGAGCTGTTTTTT. It specifies CASSLGGLTGELFF.

The chain has TRBV28 and TRBJ2-3; D is perhaps TRBD1 (6 bases). Trimming shortened V by 7 bases and J by 8 bases, and 19 bases separated the two germline ends. The CDR3 totals 14 residues. Germline assignment: CDR1 MDHEN and CDR2 SYDVKM. The CDR3 sequence: CASTVRQGWPTQYF. In DNA form, the CDR3 reads TGTGCCAGCACGGTTCGCCAGGGGTGGCCTACGCAGTATTTT.

The chain recombines TRBV28 with TRBJ2-5; a weak D match, TRBD2 (7 bases). This CDR3 comprises 13 residues. CDR1 MDHEN and CDR2 SYDVKM come from the germline V gene. The V and J ends lost 7 bases and 6 bases respectively, with 15 bases between them. The CDR3 bases are TGTGCCAGCAAATACGGGGGGCACCAGACCCAGTACTTC. Its protein is CASKYGGHQTQYF. The full variable domain, rest sourced from reference TRBV28 and TRBJ2-5, is DVKVTQSSRYLVKRTGEKVFLECVQDMDHENMFWYRQDPGLGLRLIYFSYDVKMKEKGDIPEGYSVSREKKERFSLILESASTNQTSMYLCASKYGGHQTQYFGPGTRLLVL.

The J gene is TRBJ2-7, the V gene TRBV19; D is uncertain. Germline CDR1 LNHDA, CDR2 SQIVND (reference sequence). With 2 bases removed from V and 3 bases from J, the gap between germline ends came to 11 bases. The CDR3 totals 14 residues. DNA for the CDR3: TGTGCCAGTAGTATAAGTTGGACCAGCTACGAGCAGTACTTC. Translation: CASSISWTSYEQYF.

The chain carries TRBV29-1 and TRBJ1-2; TRBD1 agrees at 12 bases. The CDR3 runs to 15 residues. V lost 0 bases to trimming and J lost 7 bases; unmatched junction nucleotides: 6. Germline V CDR1 and CDR2: SQVTM, ANQGSEA. In nucleotides, the CDR3 is TGCAGCGTTGAAGATAGATGGGACAGGGGGCTTGGCTACACCTTC. Residues: CSVEDRWDRGLGYTF.

The rearrangement links TRBV19 to TRBJ2-2; weak D call: TRBD1 (6 bases). The CDR3 extends over 14 amino acids. The V end lost 10 bases, the J end lost 0 bases, and 12 bases lay between the germline ends. Germline CDR1 LNHDA, CDR2 SQIVND (reference sequence). The CDR3 DNA is TGTGCCACTGTAAGACAGGCGAACACCGGGGAGCTGTTTTTT. It codes for CATVRQANTGELFF.

This clone was seen more than once but under ten times. The chain links TRBV7-3 to TRBJ2-1; tentatively, D is TRBD1 or TRBD2 (5 bases each). Germline values: CDR1 SGHTA, CDR2 FQGTGA. The CDR3 consists of 16 residues. V was clipped by 2 bases and J by 7 bases, with 18 bases between them. The CDR3 region has the DNA TGTGCCAGCAGCTTAGGGGGAATTACTGCCGGGAATGAGCAGTTCTTC. Amino acid sequence: CASSLGGITAGNEQFF.